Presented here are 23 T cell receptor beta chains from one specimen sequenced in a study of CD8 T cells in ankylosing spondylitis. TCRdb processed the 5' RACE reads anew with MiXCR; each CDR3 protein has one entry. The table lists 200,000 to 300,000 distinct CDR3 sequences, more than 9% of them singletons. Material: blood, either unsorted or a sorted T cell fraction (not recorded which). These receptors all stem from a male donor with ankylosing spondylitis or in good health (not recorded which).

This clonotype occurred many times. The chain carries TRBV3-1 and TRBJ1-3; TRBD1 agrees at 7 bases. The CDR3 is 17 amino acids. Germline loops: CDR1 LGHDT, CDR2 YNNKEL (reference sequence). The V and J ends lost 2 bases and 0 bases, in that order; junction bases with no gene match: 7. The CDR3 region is CASSQRGTAASGNTIYF. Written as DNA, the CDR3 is TGTGCCAGCAGCCAACGTGGGACAGCAGCCTCTGGAAACACCATATATTTT. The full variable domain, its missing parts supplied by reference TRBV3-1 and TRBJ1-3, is DTAVSQTPKYLVTQMGNDKSIKCEQNLGHDTMYWYKQDSKKFLKIMFSYNNKELIINETVPNRFSPKSPDKAHLNLHINSLELGDSAVYFCASSQRGTAASGNTIYFGEGSWLTVV.

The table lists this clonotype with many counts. DNA of the CDR3: TGTGCCTGGAGTTATAAGCGGGGGGCCTACAATGAGCAGTTCTTC. It encodes CAWSYKRGAYNEQFF. The J gene is TRBJ2-1, the V gene TRBV30, with 9 bases matching TRBD2. V gave up 2 bases and J gave up 2 bases; unmatched junction bases: 4. Germline V gives CDR1 GTSNPN, CDR2 SVGIG (reference sequence). The CDR3 sequence is 15 residues long.

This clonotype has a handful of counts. CDR3 sequence: CASSFGGLRNQPQHF. CDR3 nucleotides: TGTGCCAGCAGCTTTGGGGGGCTGAGGAATCAGCCCCAGCATTTT. The chain is built from TRBV5-6 and TRBJ1-5; possibly TRBD1 for D (6 bases). Germline assignment: CDR1 SGHDT and CDR2 YYEEEE. Trimming shortened V by 2 bases and J by 4 bases, and 13 bases separated the two germline ends. The length of the CDR3 is 15 residues. The complete variable domain, with remaining parts taken from reference TRBV5-6 and TRBJ1-5, reads DAGVTQSPTHLIKTRGQQVTLRCSPKSGHDTVSWYQQALGQGPQFIFQYYEEEERQRGNFPDRFSGHQFPNYSSELNVNALLLGDSALYLCASSFGGLRNQPQHFGDGTRLSIL.

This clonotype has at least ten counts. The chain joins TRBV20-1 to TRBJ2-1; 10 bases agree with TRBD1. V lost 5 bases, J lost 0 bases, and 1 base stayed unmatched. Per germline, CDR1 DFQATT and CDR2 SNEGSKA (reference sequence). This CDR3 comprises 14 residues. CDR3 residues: CSARTGGSYNEQFF. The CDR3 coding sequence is TGCAGTGCTCGGACAGGGGGCTCCTACAATGAGCAGTTCTTC.

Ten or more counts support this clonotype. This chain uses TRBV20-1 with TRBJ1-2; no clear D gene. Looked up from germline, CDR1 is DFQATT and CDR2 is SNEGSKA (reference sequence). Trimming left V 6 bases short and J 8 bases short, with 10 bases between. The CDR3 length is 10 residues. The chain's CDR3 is CSALREGYTF. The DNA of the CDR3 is TGCAGTGCCCTTAGAGAGGGCTACACCTTC.

The DNA of the CDR3 is TGCGCCAGCAGCTTTAGGGGGGGGGCCTCCCAAGAGACCCAGTACTTC. Protein product: CASSFRGGASQETQYF. The chain is built from TRBV5-1 and TRBJ2-5, with D possibly matching TRBD2 (7 bases). CDR1 SGHRS and CDR2 YFSETQ come from the germline V gene. There are 16 residues in the CDR3. Trimming took off 2 bases at V and 1 base at J, with 15 bases between the two ends.

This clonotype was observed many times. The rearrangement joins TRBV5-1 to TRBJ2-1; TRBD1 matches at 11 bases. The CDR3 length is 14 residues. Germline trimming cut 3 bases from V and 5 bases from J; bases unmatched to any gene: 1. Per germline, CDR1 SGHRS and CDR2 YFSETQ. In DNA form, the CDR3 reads TGCGCCAGCAGCTCGGGACAGGGGGACAATGAGCAGTTCTTC. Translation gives CASSSGQGDNEQFF.

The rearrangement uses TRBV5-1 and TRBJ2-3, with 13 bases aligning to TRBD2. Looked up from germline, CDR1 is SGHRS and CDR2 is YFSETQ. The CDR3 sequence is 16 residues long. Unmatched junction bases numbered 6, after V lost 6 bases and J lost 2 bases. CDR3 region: CASTLTSGGATDTQYF. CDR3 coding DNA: TGCGCCAGCACCCTTACTAGCGGGGGGGCCACAGATACGCAGTATTTT.

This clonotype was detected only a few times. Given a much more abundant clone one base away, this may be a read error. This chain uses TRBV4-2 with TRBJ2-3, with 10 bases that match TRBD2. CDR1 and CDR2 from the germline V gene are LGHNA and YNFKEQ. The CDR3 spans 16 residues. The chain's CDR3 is CTSSHQSSGGFDTQYF. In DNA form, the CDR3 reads TGTACCAGCAGCCACCAATCTAGCGGGGGTTTTGATACGCAGTATTTT.

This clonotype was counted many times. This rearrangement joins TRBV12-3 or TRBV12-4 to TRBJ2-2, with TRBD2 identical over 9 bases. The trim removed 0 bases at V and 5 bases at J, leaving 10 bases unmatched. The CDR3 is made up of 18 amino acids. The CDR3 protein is CASSLAQLAGEKTGELFF. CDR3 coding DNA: TGTGCCAGCAGTTTAGCGCAGTTAGCGGGAGAGAAAACCGGGGAGCTGTTTTTT.

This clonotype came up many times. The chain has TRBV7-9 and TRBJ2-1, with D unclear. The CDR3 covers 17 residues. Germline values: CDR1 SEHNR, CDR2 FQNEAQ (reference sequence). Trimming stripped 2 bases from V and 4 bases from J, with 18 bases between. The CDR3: CASSLSASTVGYNEQFF. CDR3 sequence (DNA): TGTGCCAGCAGCTTAAGCGCCTCGACTGTCGGGTACAATGAGCAGTTCTTC.

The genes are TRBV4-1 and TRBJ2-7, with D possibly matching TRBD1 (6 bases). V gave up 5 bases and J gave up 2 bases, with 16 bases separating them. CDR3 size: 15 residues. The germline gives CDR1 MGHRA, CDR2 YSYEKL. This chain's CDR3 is CASSSPGTRPYEQYF. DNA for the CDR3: TGCGCCAGCAGCTCCCCCGGGACACGACCCTACGAGCAGTACTTC.

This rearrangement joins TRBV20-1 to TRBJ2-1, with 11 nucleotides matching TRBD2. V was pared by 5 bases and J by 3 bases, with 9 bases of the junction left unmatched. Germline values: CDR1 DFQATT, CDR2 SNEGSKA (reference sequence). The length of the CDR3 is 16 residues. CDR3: CSAPKVAGGSYNEQFF. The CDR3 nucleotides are TGCAGTGCTCCCAAGGTAGCGGGAGGGAGCTACAATGAGCAGTTCTTC.

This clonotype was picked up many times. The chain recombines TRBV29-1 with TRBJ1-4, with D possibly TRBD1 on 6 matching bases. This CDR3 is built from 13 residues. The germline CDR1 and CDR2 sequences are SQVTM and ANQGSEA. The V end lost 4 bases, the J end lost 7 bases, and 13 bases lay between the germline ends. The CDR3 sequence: CSVVMGGGEKLFF. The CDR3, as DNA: TGCAGCGTTGTAATGGGGGGCGGTGAAAAACTGTTTTTT.

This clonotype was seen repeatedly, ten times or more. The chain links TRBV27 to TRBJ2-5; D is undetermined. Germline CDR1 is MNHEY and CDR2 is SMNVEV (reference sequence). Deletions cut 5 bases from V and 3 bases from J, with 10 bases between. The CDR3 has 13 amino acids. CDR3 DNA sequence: TGTGCCAGCAGTCCCCAATGGAAAGAGACCCAGTACTTC. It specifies CASSPQWKETQYF.

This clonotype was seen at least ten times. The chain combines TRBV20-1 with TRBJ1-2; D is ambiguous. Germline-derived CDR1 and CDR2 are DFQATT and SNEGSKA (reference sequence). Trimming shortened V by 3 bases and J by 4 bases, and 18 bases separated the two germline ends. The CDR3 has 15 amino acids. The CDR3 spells CSASGPGPGPYGYTF. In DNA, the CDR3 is TGCAGTGCTAGTGGACCGGGCCCCGGGCCCTATGGCTACACCTTC.

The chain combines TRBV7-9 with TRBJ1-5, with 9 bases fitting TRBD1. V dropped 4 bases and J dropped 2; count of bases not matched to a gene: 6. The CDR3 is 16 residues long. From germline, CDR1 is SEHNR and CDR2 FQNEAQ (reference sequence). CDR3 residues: CASSSTGGGGNQPQHF. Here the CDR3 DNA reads TGTGCCAGCAGCTCGACAGGGGGGGGCGGCAATCAGCCCCAGCATTTT. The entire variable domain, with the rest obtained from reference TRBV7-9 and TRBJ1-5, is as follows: DTGVSQNPRHKITKRGQNVTFRCDPISEHNRLYWYRQTLGQGPEFLTYFQNEAQLEKSRLLSDRFSAERPKGSFSTLEIQRTEQGDSAMYLCASSSTGGGGNQPQHFGDGTRLSIL.

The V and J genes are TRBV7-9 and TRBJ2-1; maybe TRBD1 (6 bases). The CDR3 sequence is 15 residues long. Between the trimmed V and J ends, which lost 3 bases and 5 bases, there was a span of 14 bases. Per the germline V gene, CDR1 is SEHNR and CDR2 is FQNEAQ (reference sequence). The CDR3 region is CASSLMQGRDNEQFF. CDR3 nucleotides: TGTGCCAGCAGCTTGATGCAGGGGAGAGACAATGAGCAGTTCTTC.

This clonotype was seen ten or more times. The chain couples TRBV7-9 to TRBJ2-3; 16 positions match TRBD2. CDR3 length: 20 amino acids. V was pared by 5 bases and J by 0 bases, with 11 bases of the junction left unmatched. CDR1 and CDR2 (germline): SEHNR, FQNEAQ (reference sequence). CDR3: CASSPRPGLAGGTSTDTQYF. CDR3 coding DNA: TGTGCCAGCAGCCCCCGTCCGGGACTAGCGGGAGGGACTAGCACAGATACGCAGTATTTT.

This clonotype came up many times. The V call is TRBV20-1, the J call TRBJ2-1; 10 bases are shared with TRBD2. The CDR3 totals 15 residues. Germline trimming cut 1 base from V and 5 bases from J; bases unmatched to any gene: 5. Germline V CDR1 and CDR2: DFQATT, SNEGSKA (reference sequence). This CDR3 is CSARASGGGHNEQFF. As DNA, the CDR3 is TGCAGTGCTAGAGCGAGCGGGGGGGGCCACAATGAGCAGTTCTTC.

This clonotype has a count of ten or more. The CDR3 bases are TGTGCCAGCAGTCGCGGGGTTAATCAGCCCCAGCATTTT. Translating it yields CASSRGVNQPQHF. This chain uses TRBV6-1 with TRBJ1-5, with D uncertain. This CDR3 is 13 amino acids long. CDR1 is MNHNS and CDR2 is SASEGT in the germline V gene. Trimming cost V 5 bases and J 4 bases, with 9 bases left between them.

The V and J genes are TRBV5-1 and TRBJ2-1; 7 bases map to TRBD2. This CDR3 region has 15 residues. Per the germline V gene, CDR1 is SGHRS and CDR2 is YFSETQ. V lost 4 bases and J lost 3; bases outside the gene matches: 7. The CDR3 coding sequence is TGCGCCAGCAGCGCCGTGGGCGGGAGCTACAATGAGCAGTTCTTC. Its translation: CASSAVGGSYNEQFF. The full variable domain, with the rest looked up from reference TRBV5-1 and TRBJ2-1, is KAGVTQTPRYLIKTRGQQVTLSCSPISGHRSVSWYQQTPGQGLQFLFEYFSETQRNKGNFPGRFSGRQFSNSRSEMNVSTLELGDSALYLCASSAVGGSYNEQFFGPGTRLTVL.

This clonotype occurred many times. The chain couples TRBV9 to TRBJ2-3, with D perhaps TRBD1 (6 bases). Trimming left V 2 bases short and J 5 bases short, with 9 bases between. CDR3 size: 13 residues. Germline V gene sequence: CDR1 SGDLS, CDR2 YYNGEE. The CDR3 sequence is CASSVLGGDTQYF. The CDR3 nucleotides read TGTGCCAGCAGCGTTTTAGGGGGAGATACGCAGTATTTT.